Listed here are 2 T cell receptor beta chains from one sample, sequenced in a study of radiotherapy plus CTLA-4 blockade in lung cancer. TCRdb's table, derived via immunoSEQ multiplex PCR, lists solely in-frame clones and lacks some. The sample lists about 77,000 clones, approximately 73% occurring once. The material sequenced was peripheral blood, taken from a patient treated with radiotherapy plus ipilimumab. These receptors were obtained from a human donor with non-small cell lung cancer whose response to radiotherapy plus ipilimumab could not be evaluated.

This clone is a singleton in its sample. The chain is built from TRBV19 and TRBJ2-2; TRBD2 aligns across 8 bases. Trimming took 1 base from V and 2 from J; bases not matched to a gene: 12. CDR3 size: 19 residues. CDR1 and CDR2 (germline): LNHDA, SQIVND (reference sequence). In nucleotides, the CDR3 is TGTGCCAGTAGTATAGGAATAGGGTTTAGCGGGACAAACACCGGGGAGCTGTTTTTT. This encodes CASSIGIGFSGTNTGELFF.

The V and J genes are TRBV27 and TRBJ2-3, with D perhaps TRBD1 (5 bases). The germline V gene encodes CDR1 MNHEY and CDR2 SMNVEV (reference sequence). The CDR3 is 15 residues long. The ends were cut back, 6 bases at V and 0 bases at J, with 13 bases in the middle. In DNA form, the CDR3 reads TGTGCCAGCAGCCTAACAGGTACCAGCACAGATACGCAGTATTTT. Translating gives CASSLTGTSTDTQYF.